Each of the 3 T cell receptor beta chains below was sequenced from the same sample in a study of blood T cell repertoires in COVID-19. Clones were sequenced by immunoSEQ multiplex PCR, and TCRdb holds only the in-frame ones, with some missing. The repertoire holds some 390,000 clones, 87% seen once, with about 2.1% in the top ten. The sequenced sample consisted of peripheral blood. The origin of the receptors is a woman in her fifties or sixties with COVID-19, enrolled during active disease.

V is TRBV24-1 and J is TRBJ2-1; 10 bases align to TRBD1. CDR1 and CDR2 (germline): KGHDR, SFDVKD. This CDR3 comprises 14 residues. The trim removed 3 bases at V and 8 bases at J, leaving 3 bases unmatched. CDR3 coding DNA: TGTGCCACCAGTGATAGGGGACAGGGGTATGAGCAGTTCTTC. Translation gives CATSDRGQGYEQFF.

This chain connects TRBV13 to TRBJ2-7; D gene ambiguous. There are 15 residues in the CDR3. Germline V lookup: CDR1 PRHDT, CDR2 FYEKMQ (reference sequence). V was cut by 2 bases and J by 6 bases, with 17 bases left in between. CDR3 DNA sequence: TGTGCCAGCAGCTTAAAAGAGGTATTCGGGTCCGAGCAGTACTTC. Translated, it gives CASSLKEVFGSEQYF. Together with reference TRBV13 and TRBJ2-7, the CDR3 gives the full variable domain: AAGVIQSPRHLIKEKRETATLKCYPIPRHDTVYWYQQGPGQDPQFLISFYEKMQSDKGSIPDRFSAQQFSDYHSELNMSSLELGDSALYFCASSLKEVFGSEQYFGPGTRLTVT.

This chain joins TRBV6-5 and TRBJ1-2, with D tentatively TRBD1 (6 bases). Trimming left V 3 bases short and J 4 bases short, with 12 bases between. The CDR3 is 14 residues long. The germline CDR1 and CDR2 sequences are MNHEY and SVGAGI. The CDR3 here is CASSYLRTAYGYTF. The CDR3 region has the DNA TGTGCCAGCAGTTATCTTCGGACAGCCTATGGCTACACCTTC.